Each of the 25 T cell receptor beta chains below was sequenced from the same sample in a study of regulatory T cells in long-lasting Graves disease. Construction of TCR beta libraries relied on iRepertoire HTBI primers and on Arm-PCR targeting CDR3 regions. Using its own MiXCR run on the multiplex PCR reads, TCRdb lists one record per CDR3 protein. The table shows a few hundred thousand distinct CDR3 sequences, with about a quarter occurring only once. Documented time point: persistent/refractory GD, antithyroid drugs over 5 years with positive TRAb. Researchers made the TCR library from RNA that was extracted from PBMCs. This specimen consisted of peripheral blood mononuclear cells (PBMCs), obtained when the disease was refractory, from a patient treated with antithyroid drugs. Receptors originate from a female donor with Graves disease.

This clonotype was found many times. CDR3 amino acids: CASSTGVRGPSPIAKNIQYF. CDR3 bases: TGTGCCAGCAGTACCGGAGTCAGGGGACCGAGTCCAATAGCCAAAAACATTCAGTACTTC. The chain has TRBV28 and TRBJ2-4; D might be TRBD1 (6 bases). Germline V gives CDR1 MDHEN, CDR2 SYDVKM. The ends were cut back, 5 bases at V and 0 bases at J, with 26 bases in the middle. This CDR3 region has 20 residues.

In its sample, this clonotype was seen many times. The genes are TRBV28 and TRBJ2-4; D not certain. V lost 8 bases, J lost 8 bases, and 10 bases lay in between. The CDR3 runs to 11 residues. CDR1 and CDR2 from the germline V gene are MDHEN and SYDVKM. The DNA of the CDR3 is TGTGCCAGCGAAGGTTTGGACATTCAGTACTTC. It is translated as CASEGLDIQYF.

In the case of this clonotype: This sequence may be a read error, since a much larger clone differs from it by one base. The V gene is TRBV20-1, the J gene TRBJ2-7; D is possibly TRBD2 (6 bases). Germline values: CDR1 DFQATT, CDR2 SNEGSKA (reference sequence). The CDR3 has 15 amino acids. Here the CDR3 reads CSARDTSTFVYELYF. The CDR3 DNA reads TGCAGTGCTAGAGATACTAGCACTTTCGTCTACGAGCTGTACTTC.

The chain recombines TRBV29-1 with TRBJ1-1; D unresolved. From germline, CDR1 is SQVTM and CDR2 ANQGSEA. V dropped 7 bases and J dropped 4 bases, with 16 bases sitting between them. The CDR3 has 13 residues. The CDR3 region is CSGELGPGTEAFF. DNA for the CDR3: TGCAGCGGCGAACTCGGACCAGGCACTGAAGCTTTCTTT.

A few counts support this clonotype. No conserved phenylalanine or tryptophan is present at the end of the CDR3, so a read error is the likely explanation. The chain uses TRBV20-1 and TRBJ1-4; the D is unclear. The ends were cut back, 0 bases at V and 5 bases at J, with 13 bases in the middle. Germline V lookup: CDR1 DFQATT, CDR2 SNEGSKA (reference sequence). This CDR3 region has 15 residues. CDR3 sequence reads: CSARDRIGQNEKLFL. CDR3 sequence (DNA): TGCAGTGCTAGAGATCGGATAGGTCAAAATGAAAAACTGTTTCTT.

This clonotype was recorded once. Since a much larger clone is just one base distant, this may be a read error. This chain uses TRBV7-8 with TRBJ2-7; D remains unclear. CDR1 SGHVS and CDR2 FQNEAQ come from the germline V gene. The CDR3 has 11 amino acids. V gave up 8 bases and J gave up 7 bases, with 12 bases separating them. The chain's CDR3 is CASGPGWEQYF. CDR3 coding DNA: TGTGCCAGCGGCCCTGGCTGGGAGCAGTACTTC.

This clonotype was detected ten times or more. The genes are TRBV6-2 or TRBV6-3 and TRBJ2-7; 12 nucleotides match TRBD1. This CDR3 spans 15 amino acids. Germline V gene data show CDR1 as MNHEY and CDR2 as SVGEGT. V dropped 5 bases and J dropped 6; count of bases not matched to a gene: 8. In DNA form, the CDR3 reads TGTGCCAGCAGTGAAACCGGGACAGGGGGCCGCGAGCAGTACTTC. It codes for CASSETGTGGREQYF.

A note on this clonotype: At one boundary the junction diverges from the germline segment, which might be a read error. V gene TRBV19 combines with J gene TRBJ2-7; 8 bases are a match to TRBD2. The CDR3 consists of 14 residues. Germline V lookup: CDR1 LNHDA, CDR2 SQIVND (reference sequence). The CDR3 DNA reads TGTGCCAGTAGTGAAGTAGCGGGAATCTACGAGCAGCACTTC. It encodes CASSEVAGIYEQHF.

The chain links TRBV4-1 to TRBJ2-5; the match to TRBD1 covers 12 bases. The germline gives CDR1 MGHRA, CDR2 YSYEKL. The V and J ends lost 3 bases and 5 bases, in that order; junction bases with no gene match: 7. CDR3 size: 16 residues. The CDR3 coding sequence is TGCGCCAGCAGCCACTTGCCGGGACAGGGGGCGGAGACCCAGTACTTC. Its protein is CASSHLPGQGAETQYF.

The chain carries TRBV30 and TRBJ2-7; 8 nucleotides agree with TRBD2. The trim removed 2 bases at V and 6 bases at J, leaving 9 bases unmatched. The germline gives CDR1 GTSNPN, CDR2 SVGIG (reference sequence). The CDR3 consists of 14 residues. CDR3 protein: CAWSRGTSSVEQYF. DNA for the CDR3: TGTGCCTGGAGTCGAGGGACTAGTTCTGTCGAGCAGTACTTC. Looking up the rest from reference TRBV30 and TRBJ2-7 gives the full variable domain: SQTIHQWPATLVQPVGSPLSLECTVEGTSNPNLYWYRQAAGRGLQLLFYSVGIGQISSEVPQNLSASRPQDRQFILSSKKLLLSDSGFYLCAWSRGTSSVEQYFGPGTRLTVT.

This clonotype appeared once. This chain joins TRBV29-1 and TRBJ2-7; D is perhaps TRBD1 (6 bases). This CDR3 contains 11 residues. Trimming cost V 7 bases and J 3 bases, with 10 bases left between them. The germline CDR1 and CDR2 sequences are SQVTM and ANQGSEA. CDR3 sequence reads: CSAARGYEQYF. The CDR3 nucleotides read TGCAGCGCCGCCAGGGGCTACGAGCAGTACTTC.

V is TRBV11-2 and J is TRBJ2-7; 9 nucleotides align to TRBD2. The CDR3 is made up of 13 amino acids. In germline, CDR1 is SGHAT, CDR2 FQNNGV. The V gene end was trimmed by 8 bases and the J gene end by 3 bases; junction bases not matched to a gene: 5. The CDR3 DNA follows: TGTGCCAGCGCGCGGGGGGGGGACTACGAGCAGTACTTC. It translates to CASARGGDYEQYF.

This clonotype was observed many times. The chain combines TRBV19 with TRBJ1-5, with 7 bases lining up with TRBD1. CDR3 length: 14 residues. Trimming removed 9 bases from V and 0 bases from J; junction bases left unmatched: 5. Germline lookup yields CDR1 LNHDA and CDR2 SQIVND (reference sequence). The CDR3 loop is CASRTGYSNQPQHF. In DNA form, the CDR3 reads TGTGCCAGCAGGACAGGTTATAGCAATCAGCCCCAGCATTTT.

The V and J genes are TRBV19 and TRBJ2-5; 9 positions agree with TRBD1. Germline V gives CDR1 LNHDA, CDR2 SQIVND (reference sequence). Germline trimming cut 7 bases from V and 5 bases from J; bases unmatched to any gene: 8. The CDR3 is 14 amino acids. The chain's CDR3 is CASTPTGGWETQYF. The CDR3 region has the DNA TGTGCCAGTACCCCGACAGGGGGTTGGGAGACCCAGTACTTC.

The chain couples TRBV7-2 to TRBJ1-5; D unresolved. This CDR3 is 14 amino acids long. Trimming stripped 3 bases from V and 7 bases from J, with 13 bases between. Germline lookup yields CDR1 SGHTA and CDR2 FQGNSA. This CDR3 reads CASSLLAERQPQHF. Here the CDR3 DNA reads TGTGCCAGCAGCTTGTTGGCGGAGCGCCAGCCCCAGCATTTT.

J is TRBJ2-2 and V is TRBV11-3; 9 nucleotides match TRBD2. J was trimmed by 6 bases and V by 3 bases; bases with no gene match: 5. Germline V gives CDR1 SGHNT, CDR2 YENEEA. This CDR3 has 15 residues. The CDR3 here is CASSFDSGRAGELFF. CDR3 sequence (DNA): TGTGCCAGCAGCTTCGATAGCGGGAGAGCCGGGGAGCTGTTTTTT.

This clonotype was detected ten times or more. The rearrangement joins TRBV6-1 to TRBJ1-2, with a weak D call TRBD1 (5 bases). The CDR3 loop spans 14 amino acids. Germline CDR1 and CDR2: MNHNS and SASEGT. V lost 7 bases and J lost 7, with 19 bases in between. The CDR3 DNA is TGTGCCAGCACCATAGGGGTAGAAGCTGGTGGCTACACCTTC. This encodes CASTIGVEAGGYTF.

In this sample, this clonotype turned up many times. This chain connects TRBV6-1 to TRBJ1-1; D is unresolved. The CDR3 totals 14 residues. V lost 7 bases to trimming and J lost 2 bases, with 14 bases between them. Germline V CDR1 and CDR2: MNHNS, SASEGT. CDR3 in amino acids: CASTQPTLNTEAFF. DNA of the CDR3: TGTGCCAGCACTCAGCCTACCCTCAACACTGAAGCTTTCTTT.

The rearrangement links TRBV11-2 to TRBJ2-3; 13 bases match TRBD2. This CDR3 has 17 amino acids. Germline V gene sequence: CDR1 SGHAT, CDR2 FQNNGV. The V segment lost 6 bases and the J segment 0 bases; nucleotides outside the gene matches: 6. CDR3 sequence reads: CASRIPGLAGSTDTQYF. The CDR3 DNA reads as TGTGCCAGCAGAATTCCGGGACTAGCGGGAAGCACAGATACGCAGTATTTT.

This clonotype was detected ten times or more. The rearrangement links TRBV2 to TRBJ2-7; 8 bases match TRBD2. With V trimmed by 6 bases and J by 3 bases, 10 bases remained unmatched. There are 15 residues in the CDR3. Per the germline V gene, CDR1 is SNHLY and CDR2 is FYNNEI. The CDR3: CASSDPAGVSYEQYF. The CDR3 bases are TGTGCCAGCAGCGACCCAGCGGGAGTTAGCTACGAGCAGTACTTC.

The rearrangement uses TRBV19 and TRBJ1-5; D unclear. V lost 0 bases and J lost 0, with 12 bases in between. Germline-derived CDR1 and CDR2 are LNHDA and SQIVND (reference sequence). The CDR3 runs 17 residues. The CDR3 region has the DNA TGTGCCAGTAGTATAGACAGCCAAACCAATAGCAATCAGCCCCAGCATTTT. This codes for CASSIDSQTNSNQPQHF.

This chain links TRBV19 with TRBJ1-2; 12 bases align to TRBD1. CDR1 LNHDA and CDR2 SQIVND come from the germline V gene (reference sequence). This CDR3 is built from 13 residues. Losses at the gene ends were 10 bases for V and 8 bases for J; bases not matched to a gene: 8. The CDR3 DNA reads as TGTGCCACTATGGGACAGGGGGCTGGCGGCTACACCTTC. This codes for CATMGQGAGGYTF.

This clonotype was found a few times. This rearrangement joins TRBV5-1 to TRBJ2-5; D is perhaps TRBD2 (6 bases). The CDR3 loop spans 16 amino acids. V was cut by 4 bases and J by 5 bases, with 21 bases left in between. Germline CDR1 is SGHRS and CDR2 is YFSETQ. CDR3 nucleotide sequence: TGCGCCAGCAGCAGGCTGAAGCGGGCTGACGGGGAGACCCAGTACTTC. Residues: CASSRLKRADGETQYF.

This chain uses TRBV10-3 with TRBJ2-2; 12 nucleotides agree with TRBD2. CDR1 and CDR2 (germline): ENHRY, SYGVKD. V was clipped by 7 bases and J by 1 base; unmatched bases: 4. The CDR3 length is 16 residues. The CDR3 loop is CAITRTSGENTGELFF. The CDR3 nucleotides are TGTGCCATCACCAGGACTAGCGGGGAGAACACCGGGGAGCTGTTTTTT.

This clonotype showed up just a few times. The chain carries TRBV10-3 and TRBJ1-2, with TRBD1 as a possible D gene (5 bases). CDR3 length equals 11 residues. The germline CDR1 and CDR2 sequences are ENHRY and SYGVKD. V was trimmed by 5 bases and J by 8 bases, leaving 9 bases between them. The CDR3 DNA reads as TGTGCCATCAGTCCCGACAGCGGCTACACCTTC. This sequence encodes CAISPDSGYTF.